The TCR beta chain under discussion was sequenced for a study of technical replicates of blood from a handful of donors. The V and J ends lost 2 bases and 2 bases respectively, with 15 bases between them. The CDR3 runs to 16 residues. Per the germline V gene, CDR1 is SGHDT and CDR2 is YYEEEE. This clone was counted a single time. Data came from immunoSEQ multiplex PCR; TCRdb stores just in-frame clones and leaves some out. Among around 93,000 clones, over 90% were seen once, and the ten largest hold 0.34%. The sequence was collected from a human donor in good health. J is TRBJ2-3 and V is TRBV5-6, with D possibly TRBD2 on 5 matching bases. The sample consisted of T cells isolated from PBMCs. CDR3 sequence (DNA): TGTGCCAGCAGCTTAGACTCCACTAGATACACAGATACGCAGTATTTT. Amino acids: CASSLDSTRYTDTQYF.